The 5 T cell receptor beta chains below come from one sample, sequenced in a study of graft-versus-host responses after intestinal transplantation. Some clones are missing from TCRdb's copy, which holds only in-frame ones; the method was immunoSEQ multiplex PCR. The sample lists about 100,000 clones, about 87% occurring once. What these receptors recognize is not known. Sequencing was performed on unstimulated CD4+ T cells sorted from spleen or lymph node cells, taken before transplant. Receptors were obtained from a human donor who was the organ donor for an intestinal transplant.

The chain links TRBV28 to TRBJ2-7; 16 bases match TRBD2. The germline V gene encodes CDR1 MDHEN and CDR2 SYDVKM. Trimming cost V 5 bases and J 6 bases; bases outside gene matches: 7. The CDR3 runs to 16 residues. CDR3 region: CASSTGLAGGLGEQYF. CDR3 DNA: TGTGCCAGCAGTACGGGACTAGCGGGGGGGCTCGGCGAGCAGTACTTC.

In DNA form, the CDR3 reads TGTGCCAGCAGCTTAGAGGGGTGGGCAGAGACCCAGTACTTC. Translated: CASSLEGWAETQYF. The genes are TRBV7-9 and TRBJ2-5, with a tentative D call TRBD1 (5 bases). The CDR3 runs 14 residues. Trimming removed 1 base at V and 4 bases at J, with 10 bases between. Per germline, CDR1 SEHNR and CDR2 FQNEAQ (reference sequence).

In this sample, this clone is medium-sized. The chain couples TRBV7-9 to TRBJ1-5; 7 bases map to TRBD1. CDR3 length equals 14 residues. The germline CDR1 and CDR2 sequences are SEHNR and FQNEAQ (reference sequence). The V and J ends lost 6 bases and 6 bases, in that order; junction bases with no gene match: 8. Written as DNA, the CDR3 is TGTGCCAGCAGTTACACAGGGGAAGGTCAGCCCCAGCATTTT. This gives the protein CASSYTGEGQPQHF.

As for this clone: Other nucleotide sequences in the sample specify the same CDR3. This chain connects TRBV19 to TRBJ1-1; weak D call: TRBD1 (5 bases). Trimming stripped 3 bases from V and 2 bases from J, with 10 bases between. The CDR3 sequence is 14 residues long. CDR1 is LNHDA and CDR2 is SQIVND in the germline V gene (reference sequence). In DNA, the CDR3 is TGTGCCAGTAGTATTGCAGGGCGCAACACTGAAGCTTTCTTT. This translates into CASSIAGRNTEAFF.

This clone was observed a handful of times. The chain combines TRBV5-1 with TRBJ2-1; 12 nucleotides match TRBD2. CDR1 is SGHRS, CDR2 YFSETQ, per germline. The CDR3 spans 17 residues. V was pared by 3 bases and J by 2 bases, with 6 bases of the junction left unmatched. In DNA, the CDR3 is TGCGCCAGCAGCTCGACGCTAGCGGGGGGGACCTACAATGAGCAGTTCTTC. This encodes CASSSTLAGGTYNEQFF.